The table lists the clone carrying this T cell receptor (beta chain) with many counts. Its antigen is undetermined. Germline V CDR1 and CDR2: SGHVS, FQNEAQ. The V gene lost 5 bases and the J gene lost 4 bases, with 18 bases spanning the gap. The CDR3 totals 16 residues. The entire patient cohort was treatment-naive prior to thyroid surgery. This entry comes from a study of metastatic and nonmetastatic thyroid tumors. Study background: Across blood and tumor or nodule tissue, repertoires from malignant and benign thyroid patients were compared with one another.

The study, taken as a whole, reports: Within blood and tumor, benign nodules reportedly had significantly lower TCR beta diversity than malignant thyroid tumors did.

Per the original methods: Building a distant-metastasis classifier for papillary thyroid cancer drew on CDR3 differences across clinicopathological groups. TCRdb reanalyzed the PCR reads via MiXCR. None of the V and J calls come from the authors' own analysis; TCRdb made them. The sample shows approximately 84,000 clones, under 15% of them seen only once. Specimen: blood. The V call is TRBV7-8, the J call TRBJ2-1; no clear D gene. The receptor was isolated from a female donor with papillary thyroid cancer or a benign thyroid nodule (not recorded which). Some clones in this sample may be carry-over from other donors' samples. Here the CDR3 DNA reads TGTGCCAGCAGCCCTCGCGAGCTACCCTTGTACAATGAGCAGTTCTTC. This codes for CASSPRELPLYNEQFF.